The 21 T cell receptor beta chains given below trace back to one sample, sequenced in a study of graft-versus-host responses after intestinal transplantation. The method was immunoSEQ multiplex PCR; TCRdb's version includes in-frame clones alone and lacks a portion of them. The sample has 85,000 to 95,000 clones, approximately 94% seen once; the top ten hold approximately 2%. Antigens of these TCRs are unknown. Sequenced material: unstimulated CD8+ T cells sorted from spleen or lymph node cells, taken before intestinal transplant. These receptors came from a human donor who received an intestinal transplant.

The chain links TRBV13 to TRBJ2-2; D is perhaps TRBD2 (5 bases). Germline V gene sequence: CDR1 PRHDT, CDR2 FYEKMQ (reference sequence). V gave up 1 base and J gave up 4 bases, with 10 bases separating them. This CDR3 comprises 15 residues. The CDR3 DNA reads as TGTGCCAGCAGCTTAGACGGGGATTTCACCGGGGAGCTGTTTTTT. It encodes CASSLDGDFTGELFF.

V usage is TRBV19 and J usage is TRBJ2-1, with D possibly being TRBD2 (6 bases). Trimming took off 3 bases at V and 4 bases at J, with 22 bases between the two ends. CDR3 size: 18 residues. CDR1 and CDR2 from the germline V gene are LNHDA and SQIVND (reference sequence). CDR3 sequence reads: CASSIRLVLYHLYNEQFF. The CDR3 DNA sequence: TGTGCCAGTAGTATTCGACTAGTTCTTTACCACTTATACAATGAGCAGTTCTTC.

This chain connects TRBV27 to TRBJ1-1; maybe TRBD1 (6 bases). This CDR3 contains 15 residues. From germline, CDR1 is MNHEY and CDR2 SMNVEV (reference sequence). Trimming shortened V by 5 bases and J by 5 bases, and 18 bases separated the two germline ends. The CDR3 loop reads CASSGRLQGSTEAFF. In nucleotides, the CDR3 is TGTGCCAGCAGTGGGCGGTTACAGGGATCTACTGAAGCTTTCTTT.

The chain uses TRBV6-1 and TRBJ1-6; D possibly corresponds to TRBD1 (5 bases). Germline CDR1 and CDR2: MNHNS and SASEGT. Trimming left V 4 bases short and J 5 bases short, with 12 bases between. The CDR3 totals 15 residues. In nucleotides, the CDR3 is TGTGCCAGCAGTGCAGGGCAGCTCAATAATTCACCCCTCCACTTT. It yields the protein CASSAGQLNNSPLHF.

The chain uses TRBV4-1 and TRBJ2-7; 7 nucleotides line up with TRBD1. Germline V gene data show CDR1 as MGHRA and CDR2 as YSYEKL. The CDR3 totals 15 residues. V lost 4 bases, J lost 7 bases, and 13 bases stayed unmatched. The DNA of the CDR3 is TGCGCCAGCAGCCCCCGACAGGGTGTAGAACGGGAGCAGTACTTC. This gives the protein CASSPRQGVEREQYF.

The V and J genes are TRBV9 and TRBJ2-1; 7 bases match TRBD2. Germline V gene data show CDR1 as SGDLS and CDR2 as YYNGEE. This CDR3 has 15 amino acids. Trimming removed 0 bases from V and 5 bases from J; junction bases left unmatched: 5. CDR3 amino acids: CASSVGGDYDNEQFF. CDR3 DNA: TGTGCCAGCAGCGTAGGGGGGGACTATGACAATGAGCAGTTCTTC.

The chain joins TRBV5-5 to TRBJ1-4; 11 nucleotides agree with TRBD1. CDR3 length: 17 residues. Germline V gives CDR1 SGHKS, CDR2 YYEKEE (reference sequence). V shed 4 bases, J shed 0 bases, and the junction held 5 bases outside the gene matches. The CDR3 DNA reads TGTGCCAGCAGCCCATTGGGACAGGGGGCAACTAATGAAAAACTGTTTTTT. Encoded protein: CASSPLGQGATNEKLFF.

The CDR3 DNA is TGTGCCAGCAGCTTATCCAGGGGGCGGAACACCGGGGAGCTGTTTTTT. This sequence encodes CASSLSRGRNTGELFF. This sequence joins TRBV7-9 and TRBJ2-2; TRBD1 agrees at 8 bases. This CDR3 contains 16 residues. CDR1 and CDR2 from the germline V gene are SEHNR and FQNEAQ (reference sequence). V trimming: 2 bases; J trimming: 1 base; junction bases outside the gene matches: 3.

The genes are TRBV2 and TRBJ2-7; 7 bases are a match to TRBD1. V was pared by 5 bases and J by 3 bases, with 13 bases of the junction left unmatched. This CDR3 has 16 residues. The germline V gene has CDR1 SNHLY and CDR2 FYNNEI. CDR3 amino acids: CASSSIHRGSSYEQYF. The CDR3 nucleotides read TGTGCCAGCAGTTCCATCCACAGGGGAAGTAGCTACGAGCAGTACTTC.

The CDR3 DNA sequence: TGCGCCAGCAGGGAGGACTCTGGAAACACCATATATTTT. It encodes CASREDSGNTIYF. J is TRBJ1-3 and V is TRBV4-3; D not certain. The CDR3 contains 13 residues. Germline V lookup: CDR1 LGHNA, CDR2 YSLEER. Trimming removed 6 bases from V and 0 bases from J, with 6 bases in between.

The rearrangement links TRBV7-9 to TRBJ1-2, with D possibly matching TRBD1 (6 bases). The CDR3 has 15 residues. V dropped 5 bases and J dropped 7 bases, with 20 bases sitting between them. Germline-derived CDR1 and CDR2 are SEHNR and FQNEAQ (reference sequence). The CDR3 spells CASSTPRGGLSGYTF. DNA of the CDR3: TGTGCCAGCAGCACACCTAGGGGGGGTTTGAGTGGCTACACCTTC. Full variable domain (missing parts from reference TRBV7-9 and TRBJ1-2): DTGVSQNPRHKITKRGQNVTFRCDPISEHNRLYWYRQTLGQGPEFLTYFQNEAQLEKSRLLSDRFSAERPKGSFSTLEIQRTEQGDSAMYLCASSTPRGGLSGYTFGSGTRLTVV.

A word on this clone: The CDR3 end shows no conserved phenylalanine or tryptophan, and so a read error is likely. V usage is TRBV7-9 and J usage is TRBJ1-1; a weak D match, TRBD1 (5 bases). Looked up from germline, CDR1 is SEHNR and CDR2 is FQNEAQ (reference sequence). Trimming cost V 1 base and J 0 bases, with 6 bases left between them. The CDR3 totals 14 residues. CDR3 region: CASSLGQLNTEAFL. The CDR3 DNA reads TGTGCCAGCAGCTTAGGACAGTTGAACACTGAAGCTTTCCTT.

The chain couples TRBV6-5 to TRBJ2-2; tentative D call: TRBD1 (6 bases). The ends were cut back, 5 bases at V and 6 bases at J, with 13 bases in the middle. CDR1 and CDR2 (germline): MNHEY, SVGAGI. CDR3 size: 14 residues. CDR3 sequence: CASSNAAGAGELFF. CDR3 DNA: TGTGCCAGCAGTAACGCAGCAGGGGCCGGGGAGCTGTTTTTT.

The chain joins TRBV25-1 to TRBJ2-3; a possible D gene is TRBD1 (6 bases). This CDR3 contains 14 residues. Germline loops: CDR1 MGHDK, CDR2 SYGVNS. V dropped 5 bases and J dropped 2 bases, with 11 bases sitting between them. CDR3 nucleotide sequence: TGTGCCAGCAGTCCGACAGGAATCACAGATACGCAGTATTTT. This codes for CASSPTGITDTQYF. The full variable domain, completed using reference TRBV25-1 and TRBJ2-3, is EADIYQTPRYLVIGTGKKITLECSQTMGHDKMYWYQQDPGMELHLIHYSYGVNSTEKGDLSSESTVSRIRTEHFPLTLESARPSHTSQYLCASSPTGITDTQYFGPGTRLTVL.

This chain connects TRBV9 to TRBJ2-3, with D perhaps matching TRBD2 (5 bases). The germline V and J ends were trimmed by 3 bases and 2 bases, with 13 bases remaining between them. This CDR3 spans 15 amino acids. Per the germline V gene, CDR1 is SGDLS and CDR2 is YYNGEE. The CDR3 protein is CASSDRGEVTDTQYF. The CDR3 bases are TGTGCCAGCAGCGATCGGGGAGAGGTCACAGATACGCAGTATTTT. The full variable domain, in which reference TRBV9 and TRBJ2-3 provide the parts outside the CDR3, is DSGVTQTPKHLITATGQRVTLRCSPRSGDLSVYWYQQSLDQGLQFLIQYYNGEERAKGNILERFSAQQFPDLHSELNLSSLELGDSALYFCASSDRGEVTDTQYFGPGTRLTVL.

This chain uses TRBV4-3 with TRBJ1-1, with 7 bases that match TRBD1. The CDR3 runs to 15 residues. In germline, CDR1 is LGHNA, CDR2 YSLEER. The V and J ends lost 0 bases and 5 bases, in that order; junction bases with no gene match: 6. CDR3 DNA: TGCGCCAGCAGCCAAGATTCTGGCAGGGGGACTGAAGCTTTCTTT. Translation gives CASSQDSGRGTEAFF.

CDR3 loop: CASSQDREGPYNEQFF. The CDR3 nucleotides read TGCGCCAGCAGCCAAGATCGGGAGGGCCCCTACAATGAGCAGTTCTTC. The chain has TRBV4-3 and TRBJ2-1; 8 positions match TRBD2. Germline loops: CDR1 LGHNA, CDR2 YSLEER. There are 16 residues in the CDR3. Trimming took 0 bases from V and 2 from J; bases not matched to a gene: 3.

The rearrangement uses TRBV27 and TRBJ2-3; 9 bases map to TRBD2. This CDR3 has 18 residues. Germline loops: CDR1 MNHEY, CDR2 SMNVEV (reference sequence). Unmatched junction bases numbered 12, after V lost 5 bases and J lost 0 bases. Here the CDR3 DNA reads TGTGCCAGCAGTCCCGTAGCGGGGGTTCTCACTAGCACAGATACGCAGTATTTT. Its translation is CASSPVAGVLTSTDTQYF.

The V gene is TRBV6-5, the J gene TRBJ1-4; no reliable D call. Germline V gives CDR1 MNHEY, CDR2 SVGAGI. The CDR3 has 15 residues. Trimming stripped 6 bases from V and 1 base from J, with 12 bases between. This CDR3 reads CASREIQKTNEKLFF. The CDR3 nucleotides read TGTGCCAGCAGGGAAATACAGAAAACTAATGAAAAACTGTTTTTT.

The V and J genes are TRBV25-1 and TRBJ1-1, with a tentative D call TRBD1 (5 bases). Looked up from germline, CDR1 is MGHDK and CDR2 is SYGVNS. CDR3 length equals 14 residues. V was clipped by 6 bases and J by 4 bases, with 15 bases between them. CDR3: CASRTPGLLTEAFF. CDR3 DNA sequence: TGTGCCAGCAGGACACCAGGGCTCCTCACTGAAGCTTTCTTT.

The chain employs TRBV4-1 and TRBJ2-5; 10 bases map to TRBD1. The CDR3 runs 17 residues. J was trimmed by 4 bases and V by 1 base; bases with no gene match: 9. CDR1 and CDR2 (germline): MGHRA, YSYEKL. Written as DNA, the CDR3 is TGCGCCAGCAGCCAAGTATTCGACAGGGGGCTTGGAGAGACCCAGTACTTC. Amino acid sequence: CASSQVFDRGLGETQYF.